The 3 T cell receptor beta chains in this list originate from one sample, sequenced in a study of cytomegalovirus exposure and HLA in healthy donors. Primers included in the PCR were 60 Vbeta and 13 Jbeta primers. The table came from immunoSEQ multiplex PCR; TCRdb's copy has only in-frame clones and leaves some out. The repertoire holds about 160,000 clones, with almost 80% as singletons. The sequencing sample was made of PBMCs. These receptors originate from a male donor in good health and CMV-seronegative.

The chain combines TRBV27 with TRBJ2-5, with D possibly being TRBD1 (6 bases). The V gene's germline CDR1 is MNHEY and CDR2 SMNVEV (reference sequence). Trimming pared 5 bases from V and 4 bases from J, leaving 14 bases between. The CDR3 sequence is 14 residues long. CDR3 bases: TGTGCCAGCAGTCACAGGGTTAACGGAGAGACCCAGTACTTC. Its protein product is CASSHRVNGETQYF.

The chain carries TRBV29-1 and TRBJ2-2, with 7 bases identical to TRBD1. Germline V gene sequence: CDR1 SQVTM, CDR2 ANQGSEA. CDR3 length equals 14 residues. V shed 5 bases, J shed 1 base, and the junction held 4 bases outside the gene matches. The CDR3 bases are TGCAGCGTTAAGACAGGGATGAACACCGGGGAGCTGTTTTTT. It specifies CSVKTGMNTGELFF.

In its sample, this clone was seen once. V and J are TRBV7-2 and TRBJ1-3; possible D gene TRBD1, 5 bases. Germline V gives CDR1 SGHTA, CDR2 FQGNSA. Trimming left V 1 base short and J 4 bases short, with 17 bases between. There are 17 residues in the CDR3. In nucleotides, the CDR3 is TGTGCCAGCAGCTTAGTCGGGTCGGGGGTAGCAGGAAACACCATATATTTT. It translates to CASSLVGSGVAGNTIYF.